The 24 T cell receptor beta chains presented below share a single source sample, sequenced in a study of vaccination effects on CD4 cells after COVID-19. In the ViraFEST assay, antigen-specific CD4+ clonotypes were identified by expansion after peptide-pool stimulation. It was after nine to eleven days of culture that CD4+ T cells were isolated. The antigens these receptors bind are not known. Method: immunoSEQ multiplex PCR; TCRdb's copy keeps in-frame clones and lacks some. The sample includes tens of thousands of clones, around four fifths seen only once; the top ten take under 2%. The material sequenced was CD4+ T cells from PBMCs cultured with HCoV-229E spike peptides, taken before COVID-19 vaccination. These receptors were taken from a human donor who received a COVID-19 vaccine.

The rearrangement links TRBV19 to TRBJ2-1, with 9 bases that match TRBD1. J gave up 9 bases and V 1 base, and 7 bases lay outside the gene matches. Germline V lookup: CDR1 LNHDA, CDR2 SQIVND (reference sequence). This CDR3 is 15 amino acids long. The CDR3 sequence is CASSIAALTGGEQFF. Written as DNA, the CDR3 is TGTGCCAGTAGTATAGCCGCTCTGACAGGGGGTGAGCAGTTCTTC.

J is TRBJ2-1 and V is TRBV2; D tentatively reads TRBD1 or TRBD2 (5 bases each). V was trimmed by 8 bases and J by 2 bases, leaving 13 bases between them. The germline gives CDR1 SNHLY, CDR2 FYNNEI. The CDR3 is 14 amino acids. The chain's CDR3 is CASDRDQAYNEQFF. The CDR3 DNA reads as TGTGCCAGCGACCGGGACCAAGCCTACAATGAGCAGTTCTTC.

This clone appeared a single time. The genes are TRBV29-1 and TRBJ1-1; the D gene is possibly TRBD1 (5 bases). The ends were cut back, 7 bases at V and 5 bases at J, with 14 bases in the middle. The V gene's germline CDR1 is SQVTM and CDR2 ANQGSEA. This CDR3 contains 12 residues. The CDR3 protein is CSASGIGTEAFF. CDR3 DNA sequence: TGCAGCGCATCAGGGATCGGGACTGAAGCTTTCTTT.

This clone has only a few counts. This chain links TRBV29-1 with TRBJ2-5, with unresolved D. This CDR3 is 11 amino acids long. Germline V CDR1 and CDR2: SQVTM, ANQGSEA. V was clipped by 1 base and J by 12 bases, with 12 bases between them. In nucleotides, the CDR3 is TGCAGCGTTGAAGTTGGTCAGAACAAGTACTTC. This translates into CSVEVGQNKYF.

V is TRBV30 and J is TRBJ2-1; 8 positions agree with TRBD2. CDR1 and CDR2 (germline): GTSNPN, SVGIG (reference sequence). Trimming cost V 5 bases and J 8 bases; bases outside gene matches: 5. The CDR3 is made up of 12 amino acids. In DNA, the CDR3 is TGTGCCTGGGCGGGGGGAGGTCATGAGCAGTTCTTC. It is translated as CAWAGGGHEQFF.

The count of this clone is one. The chain employs TRBV3-1 (or the pseudogene TRBV3-2) and TRBJ2-2; TRBD2 agrees at 10 bases. The V gene's germline CDR1 is LGHDT and CDR2 YNNKEL (reference sequence). This CDR3 contains 16 residues. V dropped 4 bases and J dropped 6; count of bases not matched to a gene: 8. The chain's CDR3 is CASSLSTSGGAGELFF. The CDR3 region has the DNA TGTGCCAGCAGCCTTTCCACGAGCGGGGGGGCCGGGGAGCTGTTTTTT.

The chain combines TRBV24-1 with TRBJ1-2; 9 bases are a match to TRBD1. From germline, CDR1 is KGHDR and CDR2 SFDVKD. There are 16 residues in the CDR3. Losses at the gene ends were 3 bases for V and 5 bases for J; bases not matched to a gene: 9. The CDR3 reads CATSDPRTGDSYGYTF. CDR3 DNA: TGTGCCACCAGTGATCCTCGGACAGGGGACAGTTATGGCTACACCTTC.

This sequence joins TRBV28 and TRBJ1-3; a possible D gene is TRBD1 (6 bases). V lost 1 base, J lost 1 base, and 17 bases lay in between. The length of the CDR3 is 18 residues. The germline V gene encodes CDR1 MDHEN and CDR2 SYDVKM. CDR3 protein: CASSLLRLQGGSGNTIYF. CDR3 nucleotide sequence: TGTGCCAGCAGTTTATTGAGGTTACAGGGCGGTTCTGGAAACACCATATATTTT.

The chain joins TRBV3-1 (or the pseudogene TRBV3-2) to TRBJ1-6; 7 bases agree with TRBD1. Germline CDR1 is LGHDT and CDR2 is YNNKEL (reference sequence). The CDR3 is 15 residues long. The V and J ends lost 4 bases and 9 bases, in that order; junction bases with no gene match: 9. The DNA for the CDR3 is TGTGCCAGCAGCCCGAAGGGACAGCGGATTTCACCCCTCCACTTT. Its translation is CASSPKGQRISPLHF.

The gene calls are TRBV29-1 and TRBJ2-5, with 7 bases fitting TRBD1. The CDR3 is 13 residues long. Germline loops: CDR1 SQVTM, CDR2 ANQGSEA. V gave up 3 bases and J gave up 7 bases; unmatched junction bases: 8. The CDR3 DNA is TGCAGCGTTGAGTCGACAGGGATAGGGACCCAGTACTTC. Its translation is CSVESTGIGTQYF.

The CDR3 reads CASSSTGYSNQPQHF. CDR3 bases: TGTGCCAGCAGTTCGACAGGGTACAGCAATCAGCCCCAGCATTTT. The chain uses TRBV6-6 and TRBJ1-5; 7 bases are a match to TRBD1. Germline lookup yields CDR1 MNHNY and CDR2 SVGAGI (reference sequence). CDR3 size: 15 residues. V shed 4 bases and J 1 base; nucleotides not matched to a gene: 4.

The J gene is TRBJ2-5, the V gene TRBV11-2; 12 bases align to TRBD2. There are 18 residues in the CDR3. With 1 base clipped from V and 4 bases from J, the junction kept 10 bases outside the gene matches. CDR1 and CDR2 from the germline V gene are SGHAT and FQNNGV. CDR3 sequence (DNA): TGTGCCAGCAGCTTAGTAAATCTAGCGGGGGGGGGCGGAGAGACCCAGTACTTC. It is translated as CASSLVNLAGGGGETQYF.

The chain carries TRBV14 and TRBJ2-3; 10 bases fit TRBD2. Germline values: CDR1 SGHDN, CDR2 FVKESK. The V segment lost 0 bases and the J segment 3 bases; nucleotides outside the gene matches: 6. The CDR3 consists of 17 residues. The CDR3 loop is CASSQDLERGGTDTQYF. The CDR3, as DNA: TGTGCCAGCAGCCAAGATCTGGAGCGGGGGGGGACAGATACGCAGTATTTT. The variable domain in full, completed from reference TRBV14 and TRBJ2-3, reads EAGVTQFPSHSVIEKGQTVTLRCDPISGHDNLYWYRRVMGKEIKFLLHFVKESKQDESGMPNNRFLAERTGGTYSTLKVQPAELEDSGVYFCASSQDLERGGTDTQYFGPGTRLTVL.

V and J are TRBV2 and TRBJ1-6; 7 bases map to TRBD1. This CDR3 is built from 15 residues. Germline CDR1 is SNHLY and CDR2 is FYNNEI. V lost 4 bases, J lost 9 bases, and 9 bases stayed unmatched. The CDR3 here is CASSARTGFGSPLHF. CDR3 in DNA: TGTGCCAGCAGTGCCCGGACAGGATTCGGTTCACCCCTCCACTTT.

This clone showed up just a few times. J is TRBJ1-1 and V is TRBV5-1; D not certain. The CDR3 covers 13 residues. Trimming cost V 5 bases and J 0 bases, with 8 bases left between them. CDR1 and CDR2 from the germline V gene are SGHRS and YFSETQ. DNA for the CDR3: TGCGCCAGCAGTCAGAACTTGAACACTGAAGCTTTCTTT. It codes for CASSQNLNTEAFF.

V is TRBV5-1 and J is TRBJ2-6, with D unclear. Germline CDR1 SGHRS, CDR2 YFSETQ. The CDR3 is 15 amino acids. V was trimmed by 3 bases and J by 0 bases, leaving 7 bases between them. CDR3 residues: CASSSQNSGANVLTF. The CDR3 coding sequence is TGCGCCAGCAGCTCCCAGAACTCTGGGGCCAACGTCCTGACTTTC. Variable domain in full (rest from reference TRBV5-1 and TRBJ2-6): KAGVTQTPRYLIKTRGQQVTLSCSPISGHRSVSWYQQTPGQGLQFLFEYFSETQRNKGNFPGRFSGRQFSNSRSEMNVSTLELGDSALYLCASSSQNSGANVLTFGAGSRLTVL.

The chain couples TRBV5-1 to TRBJ1-2, with 7 bases matching TRBD1. The V and J ends lost 4 bases and 9 bases, in that order; junction bases with no gene match: 12. Germline lookup yields CDR1 SGHRS and CDR2 YFSETQ. The CDR3 loop spans 14 amino acids. CDR3 sequence: CASSLTTGEGRYTF. CDR3 DNA: TGCGCCAGCAGCCTCACCACAGGGGAGGGACGCTACACCTTC.

This sequence joins TRBV12-3 or TRBV12-4 and TRBJ2-4; the D gene is possibly TRBD2 (5 bases). Trimming cost V 3 bases and J 5 bases, with 8 bases left between them. The CDR3 has 13 amino acids. CDR3 in amino acids: CASSFRGQNIQYF. In nucleotides, the CDR3 is TGTGCCAGCAGTTTTCGGGGTCAAAACATTCAGTACTTC.

This clone came up once. This chain joins TRBV10-1 and TRBJ2-1; 9 bases line up with TRBD2. The germline V gene encodes CDR1 WNHNN and CDR2 SYGVQD (reference sequence). CDR3 length: 17 residues. V lost 5 bases, J lost 3 bases, and 11 bases stayed unmatched. CDR3 coding DNA: TGCGCCAGCAGTAAAGCGGGGGGTCCAAGACACTACAATGAGCAGTTCTTC. Residues: CASSKAGGPRHYNEQFF.

V gene TRBV11-2 combines with J gene TRBJ2-1; 11 bases align to TRBD2. The V gene end was trimmed by 5 bases and the J gene end by 7 bases; junction bases not matched to a gene: 13. Germline CDR1 is SGHAT and CDR2 is FQNNGV. This CDR3 region has 17 residues. The CDR3 DNA reads TGTGCCAGCAGCGCCACAATCCTAGCGGGGGGAACTAATGAGCAGTTCTTC. Its translation: CASSATILAGGTNEQFF.

The CDR3 here is CASSETRTQETQYF. CDR3 coding DNA: TGTGCCAGCTCCGAAACTCGAACACAAGAGACCCAGTACTTC. The gene calls are TRBV2 and TRBJ2-5; D is uncertain. This CDR3 contains 14 residues. V lost 8 bases to trimming and J lost 2 bases, with 15 bases between them. Germline V gene data show CDR1 as SNHLY and CDR2 as FYNNEI.

This clone was detected once. V and J are TRBV20-1 and TRBJ1-5; D unresolved. The CDR3 contains 13 residues. Trimming stripped 3 bases from V and 2 bases from J, with 8 bases between. CDR1 is DFQATT, CDR2 SNEGSKA, per germline (reference sequence). CDR3 sequence (DNA): TGCAGTGCTAGTGTGGCGGGCAATCAGCCCCAGCATTTT. This gives the protein CSASVAGNQPQHF.

This clone has just one count. The J gene is TRBJ2-2, the V gene TRBV6-1; TRBD2 matches at 9 bases. V gave up 4 bases and J gave up 5 bases; unmatched junction bases: 8. Germline V gives CDR1 MNHNS, CDR2 SASEGT. CDR3 size: 16 residues. CDR3 loop: CASSGYSGGGTGELFF. In DNA, the CDR3 is TGTGCCAGCAGTGGTTATAGCGGGGGCGGAACCGGGGAGCTGTTTTTT.

The rearrangement joins TRBV2 to TRBJ1-5; D not certain. The germline CDR1 and CDR2 sequences are SNHLY and FYNNEI. Trimming removed 10 bases from V and 0 bases from J, with 13 bases in between. The CDR3 is 14 residues long. CDR3 sequence: CATSPQVSNQPQHF. In DNA, the CDR3 is TGTGCCACGAGTCCGCAGGTTAGCAATCAGCCCCAGCATTTT.